These 27 T cell receptor beta chains originate from one sample sequenced in a study of cytomegalovirus exposure and HLA in healthy donors. PCR primers comprised 60 Vbeta and 13 Jbeta primers. Assay: immunoSEQ multiplex PCR; the TCRdb copy retains only in-frame clones and omits some. The sample has approximately 76,000 clones; roughly 78% are singletons. Input material: PBMCs. The origin of the receptors is a man younger than 40 in good health and CMV-seronegative.

The chain employs TRBV7-3 and TRBJ1-2, with 11 bases identical to TRBD1. Trimming took 5 bases from V and 8 from J; bases not matched to a gene: 4. Germline-derived CDR1 and CDR2 are SGHTA and FQGTGA. The CDR3 consists of 13 residues. CDR3 protein: CASSGTGGDGYTF. CDR3 DNA sequence: TGTGCCAGCAGCGGGACAGGGGGGGACGGCTACACCTTC.

The J gene is TRBJ2-1, the V gene TRBV18; 7 nucleotides line up with TRBD2. V dropped 2 bases and J dropped 8; count of bases not matched to a gene: 12. The CDR3 sequence is 16 residues long. Germline-derived CDR1 and CDR2 are KGHSH and LQKENI. CDR3 sequence (DNA): TGTGCCAGCTCACCAAGAGGCGGGAGCGGGCAGCATGAGCAGTTCTTC. Translating gives CASSPRGGSGQHEQFF.

V is TRBV5-1 and J is TRBJ2-2, with D perhaps TRBD2 (5 bases). Trimming pared 2 bases from V and 1 base from J, leaving 6 bases between. This CDR3 spans 14 amino acids. Germline loops: CDR1 SGHRS, CDR2 YFSETQ. In nucleotides, the CDR3 is TGCGCCAGCAGCTTAGCGGTGAACACCGGGGAGCTGTTTTTT. This codes for CASSLAVNTGELFF.

The CDR3 nucleotides are TGCGCCAGCAGCCAAGCTCCCTACGAGCAGTACTTC. This translates into CASSQAPYEQYF. V is TRBV4-1 and J is TRBJ2-5; D is uncertain. The J call may not be correct, given that the DNA end is closer to TRBJ2-7. The V gene's germline CDR1 is MGHRA and CDR2 YSYEKL. This CDR3 contains 12 residues.

The chain is built from TRBV6-5 and TRBJ1-2, with D tentatively TRBD1 (5 bases). CDR3 size: 13 residues. Germline CDR1 and CDR2: MNHEY and SVGAGI. The V and J ends lost 2 bases and 4 bases respectively, with 8 bases between them. CDR3 sequence (DNA): TGTGCCAGCAGTTACGACAGCCTCTATGGCTACACCTTC. Translation: CASSYDSLYGYTF.

The genes are TRBV27 and TRBJ1-2, with 7 bases aligning to TRBD1. In germline, CDR1 is MNHEY, CDR2 SMNVEV (reference sequence). The J segment lost 6 bases and the V segment lost 2 bases, leaving 6 bases of the junction unmatched. The CDR3 covers 14 residues. CDR3 DNA sequence: TGTGCCAGCAGTTTAGTCCCCGACAGGGATGGCTACACCTTC. Amino acids: CASSLVPDRDGYTF.

The J gene is TRBJ1-2, the V gene TRBV7-9, with D uncertain. The CDR3 loop spans 12 amino acids. Trimming removed 4 bases at V and 8 bases at J, with 11 bases between. Germline V gene sequence: CDR1 SEHNR, CDR2 FQNEAQ (reference sequence). The CDR3 bases are TGTGCCAGCAGCTCCGGACCGGGGGGCTACACCTTC. Encoded protein: CASSSGPGGYTF.

V is TRBV5-6 and J is TRBJ2-1; perhaps TRBD1 as D (6 bases). This CDR3 contains 11 residues. Trimming stripped 4 bases from V and 11 bases from J, with 10 bases between. From germline, CDR1 is SGHDT and CDR2 YYEEEE. CDR3 sequence: CASSTGFQQFF. The CDR3, as DNA: TGTGCCAGCAGCACAGGGTTCCAGCAGTTCTTC.

The chain uses TRBV27 and TRBJ2-1; D gene uncertain. The CDR3 is 11 residues long. Trimming took 8 bases from V and 8 from J, leaving 10 bases between them. Germline CDR1 and CDR2: MNHEY and SMNVEV (reference sequence). CDR3 region: CASLGLYEQFF. The CDR3 DNA follows: TGTGCCAGCCTAGGCCTATATGAGCAGTTCTTC.

This chain uses TRBV19 with TRBJ1-5; 8 bases fit TRBD1. Per germline, CDR1 LNHDA and CDR2 SQIVND (reference sequence). The CDR3 runs to 14 residues. V was clipped by 9 bases and J by 1 base; unmatched bases: 5. CDR3 region: CASVTGGSNQPQHF. The CDR3 DNA sequence: TGTGCCAGCGTTACAGGGGGGAGCAATCAGCCCCAGCATTTT.

V and J are TRBV11-2 and TRBJ2-5, with D possibly being TRBD2 (7 bases). CDR3 length equals 16 residues. Deletions cut 3 bases from V and 3 bases from J, with 17 bases between. Germline CDR1 reads SGHAT; CDR2 reads FQNNGV. The CDR3 is CASSFGGGTTKETQYF. The CDR3 nucleotides are TGTGCCAGCAGCTTCGGAGGGGGGACTACAAAAGAGACCCAGTACTTC.

This clone was picked up a small number of times. V usage is TRBV4-2 and J usage is TRBJ1-1, with D perhaps TRBD1 (6 bases). The V gene's germline CDR1 is LGHNA and CDR2 YNFKEQ. Trimming stripped 3 bases from V and 6 bases from J, with 11 bases between. There are 13 residues in the CDR3. DNA for the CDR3: TGTGCCAGCAGCCACACAGGGCGGGCTGAAGCTTTCTTT. Translating gives CASSHTGRAEAFF.

The J gene is TRBJ2-1, the V gene TRBV7-2; TRBD1 agrees at 7 bases. CDR3 length: 12 amino acids. The germline V gene encodes CDR1 SGHTA and CDR2 FQGNSA. V lost 5 bases and J lost 10; bases outside the gene matches: 5. The CDR3 bases are TGTGCCAGCAGCCCCAGGGGGTTAGAGCAGTTCTTC. This sequence encodes CASSPRGLEQFF.

The rearrangement links TRBV5-1 to TRBJ2-1; 11 positions match TRBD2. V was pared by 4 bases and J by 7 bases, with 7 bases of the junction left unmatched. CDR1 and CDR2 (germline): SGHRS, YFSETQ. The CDR3 is made up of 15 amino acids. The chain's CDR3 is CASSPTSGSQNEQFF. In nucleotides, the CDR3 is TGCGCCAGCAGCCCTACTAGCGGGAGCCAGAATGAGCAGTTCTTC.

The V and J genes are TRBV2 and TRBJ1-1; D is possibly TRBD1 (5 bases). Between the trimmed V and J ends, which lost 5 bases and 4 bases, there was a span of 11 bases. CDR3 length equals 13 residues. From germline, CDR1 is SNHLY and CDR2 FYNNEI. CDR3 sequence (DNA): TGTGCCAGCAGTATCCAGGGTGGCACTGAAGCTTTCTTT. It yields the protein CASSIQGGTEAFF.

As for this clone: One junction end does not reproduce the germline sequence, and a read error may be involved. The chain recombines TRBV6-5 with TRBJ2-7; 8 bases map to TRBD2. CDR1 is MNHEY, CDR2 SVGAGI, per germline. The CDR3 length is 15 residues. The CDR3 sequence is CSSIQYGRANYEQYF. CDR3 DNA sequence: TGTTCCAGCATTCAATACGGGAGGGCCAACTACGAGCAGTACTTC.

The chain carries TRBV29-1 and TRBJ2-4; possibly TRBD2 for D (5 bases). CDR1 is SQVTM, CDR2 ANQGSEA, per germline. CDR3 length: 15 residues. The V end was cut by 4 bases, the J end by 1 base, with 14 bases between. DNA of the CDR3: TGCAGCGTTGCCCTCTCCCGGGGTGCCAAAAACATTCAGTACTTC. This gives the protein CSVALSRGAKNIQYF.

A remark on this clone: Sequence at one end of the junction differs from germline and may be a read error. This sequence joins TRBV25-1 and TRBJ1-2; a possible D gene is TRBD1 (5 bases). The CDR3 runs 16 residues. CDR1 MGHDK and CDR2 SYGVNS come from the germline V gene. CDR3 nucleotide sequence: TGTGCCCGCAGAAGTCGGGGAGGGGAGGGTAACTATGGCTACACCTTC. The encoded protein is CARRSRGGEGNYGYTF.

The rearrangement joins TRBV2 to TRBJ1-2; D ambiguous. The CDR3 runs to 15 residues. Germline V CDR1 and CDR2: SNHLY, FYNNEI. V was pared by 6 bases and J by 0 bases, with 14 bases between. CDR3 residues: CASSYGFSANYGYTF. CDR3 in DNA: TGTGCCAGCAGCTACGGGTTCAGCGCTAACTATGGCTACACCTTC.

This clone was detected a few times. The chain is built from TRBV7-9 and TRBJ2-1; D uncertain. There are 15 residues in the CDR3. V dropped 2 bases and J dropped 7 bases, with 15 bases sitting between them. From germline, CDR1 is SEHNR and CDR2 FQNEAQ (reference sequence). The CDR3: CASSLSTTVWNEQFF. The CDR3 DNA follows: TGTGCCAGCAGCTTAAGCACTACCGTATGGAATGAGCAGTTCTTC.

This clone appeared a few times. This sequence joins TRBV9 and TRBJ2-3; TRBD1 matches 8 bases. This CDR3 is built from 14 residues. Germline V gives CDR1 SGDLS, CDR2 YYNGEE. V lost 3 bases, J lost 3 bases, and 3 bases stayed unmatched. Here the CDR3 reads CASSGRTGTDTQYF. The CDR3 region has the DNA TGTGCCAGCAGCGGCCGGACAGGGACAGATACGCAGTATTTT.

This clone showed up just a few times. The V gene is TRBV28, the J gene TRBJ2-5; 8 bases line up with TRBD2. The CDR3 totals 14 residues. CDR1 is MDHEN and CDR2 is SYDVKM in the germline V gene. Trimming at V came to 6 bases and at J to 5 bases, leaving 8 bases not matched to a gene. The CDR3 sequence is CASSPGGALETQYF. The DNA for the CDR3 is TGTGCCAGCAGCCCGGGGGGGGCGCTGGAGACCCAGTACTTC.

The count of this clone is one. This sequence joins TRBV28 and TRBJ2-7, with D hard to call. The CDR3 is 12 amino acids. V gave up 6 bases and J gave up 3 bases, with 9 bases separating them. The germline V gene has CDR1 MDHEN and CDR2 SYDVKM. The DNA of the CDR3 is TGTGCCAGCAGGATCGGAGACTACGAGCAGTACTTC. This codes for CASRIGDYEQYF.

Concerning this clone: One junction end disagrees with the germline gene, perhaps due to a read error. The V and J genes are TRBV7-9 and TRBJ1-4; D gene unclear. From germline, CDR1 is SEHNR and CDR2 FQNEAQ (reference sequence). This CDR3 is 15 amino acids long. CDR3: CSSSPQAATNEKLFF. The CDR3 DNA reads TGTTCCAGCAGCCCCCAAGCCGCAACTAATGAAAAACTGTTTTTT.

This clone appeared a few times. The gene calls are TRBV18 and TRBJ1-3; D is undetermined. CDR1 and CDR2 from the germline V gene are KGHSH and LQKENI. This CDR3 is 16 amino acids long. V lost 0 bases and J 2 bases, leaving 11 bases between the germline ends. The CDR3 here is CASSPPMTRTGNTIYF. CDR3 in DNA: TGTGCCAGCTCACCACCGATGACCAGGACTGGAAACACCATATATTTT.

The V and J genes are TRBV2 and TRBJ1-1, with 7 bases identical to TRBD1. Germline CDR1 SNHLY, CDR2 FYNNEI. Trimming took 7 bases from V and 3 from J; bases not matched to a gene: 5. The CDR3 spans 13 residues. As DNA, the CDR3 is TGTGCCAGCAAACGGGACAGCTACACTGAAGCTTTCTTT. This codes for CASKRDSYTEAFF.

The chain couples TRBV6-1 to TRBJ1-2; TRBD1 is a possible D gene (5 bases). Trimming removed 6 bases at V and 0 bases at J, with 8 bases between. Germline-derived CDR1 and CDR2 are MNHNS and SASEGT. The CDR3 is 13 residues long. In nucleotides, the CDR3 is TGTGCCAGCAGGCAGGGCTCTAACTATGGCTACACCTTC. Translation: CASRQGSNYGYTF.